One sample yielded the 27 T cell receptor beta chains listed below, sequenced in a study of vaccination and CD4 T cells after COVID-19. Treatment described: roughly 10-day PBMC culture with coronavirus spike peptide pools or control peptides (ViraFEST assay). Sequenced with the Oncomine TCR Beta short-read assay was DNA taken from cultured CD4+ T cells. MiXCR, run by TCRdb on the PCR reads, gives a single entry per CDR3 protein. This table holds under 15,000 distinct CDR3 sequences, more than 50% found once. Their cognate antigens are unknown. Material for sequencing was CD4+ T cells from blood, cultured in vitro. These TCRs come from a human donor who had recovered from COVID-19.

By share, this clonotype counts as large. The chain is built from TRBV25-1 and TRBJ2-5; 7 nucleotides match TRBD2. The CDR3 runs to 14 residues. With V trimmed by 8 bases and J by 4 bases, 10 bases remained unmatched. Germline CDR1 MGHDK, CDR2 SYGVNS. For the CDR3, the DNA is TGTGCCAGCCAGCAGGGAGGGTGGGTAGAGACCCAGTACTTC. Translating it yields CASQQGGWVETQYF.

This chain connects TRBV15 to TRBJ2-2; no definite D call. Germline CDR1 reads LNHNV; CDR2 reads YYDKDF (reference sequence). The CDR3 consists of 16 residues. V was clipped by 3 bases and J by 3 bases, with 14 bases between them. CDR3 in DNA: TGTGCCACCAGCAGGGGGTACTTTATTCACACCGGGGAGCTGTTTTTT. Translated, it gives CATSRGYFIHTGELFF.

The chain carries TRBV5-1 and TRBJ1-1; tentatively, D is TRBD1 (5 bases). This CDR3 has 15 residues. Germline loops: CDR1 SGHRS, CDR2 YFSETQ. With 1 base removed from V and 1 base from J, the gap between germline ends came to 11 bases. The CDR3 bases are TGCGCCAGCAGCTTGATCCGGGACGGGAACACTGAAGCTTTCTTT. Translated: CASSLIRDGNTEAFF. The full variable domain, completed using reference TRBV5-1 and TRBJ1-1, is KAGVTQTPRYLIKTRGQQVTLSCSPISGHRSVSWYQQTPGQGLQFLFEYFSETQRNKGNFPGRFSGRQFSNSRSEMNVSTLELGDSALYLCASSLIRDGNTEAFFGQGTRLTVV.

The J gene is TRBJ1-2, the V gene TRBV6-1; D ambiguous. CDR1 is MNHNS, CDR2 SASEGT, per germline. V dropped 6 bases and J dropped 0 bases, with 8 bases sitting between them. The CDR3 is 13 residues long. Written as DNA, the CDR3 is TGTGCCAGCAGCCCCAGGTCTAACTATGGCTACACCTTC. This sequence encodes CASSPRSNYGYTF.

The genes are TRBV10-3 and TRBJ2-5, with TRBD1 matching over 9 bases. The CDR3 has 16 amino acids. The ends lost 3 bases at V and 3 bases at J; junction bases unmatched: 8. The germline CDR1 and CDR2 sequences are ENHRY and SYGVKD. CDR3 bases: TGTGCCATCAGTGATGGACAGGGGATTTGGGAAGAGACCCAGTACTTC. This sequence encodes CAISDGQGIWEETQYF.

The V and J genes are TRBV27 and TRBJ2-2, with 7 bases lining up with TRBD2. Germline-derived CDR1 and CDR2 are MNHEY and SMNVEV (reference sequence). Trimming cost V 7 bases and J 2 bases; bases outside gene matches: 10. This CDR3 has 16 amino acids. CDR3 nucleotide sequence: TGTGCCAGCACCCCGAGAGCGGGACGTAACACCGGGGAGCTGTTTTTT. Translation gives CASTPRAGRNTGELFF.

V and J are TRBV10-3 and TRBJ2-7; 8 nucleotides line up with TRBD2. This CDR3 is 15 amino acids long. J lost 6 bases, V lost 1 base, and 8 bases had no gene match. From germline, CDR1 is ENHRY and CDR2 SYGVKD. CDR3 nucleotides: TGTGCCATCAGTGAGTTCCAGCGGGAGCCCTCCGAGCAGTACTTC. Translating gives CAISEFQREPSEQYF.

The CDR3: CSARDLGTSGSTTYEQYF. The CDR3 DNA follows: TGCAGTGCTAGAGACTTAGGGACTAGCGGGAGTACGACCTACGAGCAGTACTTC. The chain has TRBV20-1 and TRBJ2-7; 14 bases agree with TRBD2. Germline V lookup: CDR1 DFQATT, CDR2 SNEGSKA (reference sequence). The CDR3 has 18 amino acids. V was clipped by 0 bases and J by 2 bases; unmatched bases: 9.

This sequence joins TRBV20-1 and TRBJ2-2; a possible D gene is TRBD2 (6 bases). Germline CDR1 DFQATT, CDR2 SNEGSKA (reference sequence). This CDR3 has 13 amino acids. Trimming cost V 5 bases and J 0 bases, with 7 bases left between them. This chain's CDR3 is CSAWRANTGELFF. In nucleotides, the CDR3 is TGCAGTGCTTGGAGGGCGAACACCGGGGAGCTGTTTTTT.

The chain combines TRBV28 with TRBJ2-7; TRBD2 matches 11 bases. With V trimmed by 2 bases and J by 0 bases, 9 bases remained unmatched. The CDR3 covers 18 residues. The V gene's germline CDR1 is MDHEN and CDR2 SYDVKM. The CDR3 spells CASSLLAGGTDFSYEQYF. DNA for the CDR3: TGTGCCAGCAGTTTACTAGCGGGAGGCACAGACTTCTCCTACGAGCAGTACTTC. Complete variable domain (other parts from reference TRBV28 and TRBJ2-7): DVKVTQSSRYLVKRTGEKVFLECVQDMDHENMFWYRQDPGLGLRLIYFSYDVKMKEKGDIPEGYSVSREKKERFSLILESASTNQTSMYLCASSLLAGGTDFSYEQYFGPGTRLTVT.

This clonotype was seen only a few times. V is TRBV7-6 and J is TRBJ2-5, with D possibly being TRBD1 or TRBD2 (5 bases each). The CDR3 is made up of 14 amino acids. CDR1 SGHVS and CDR2 FNYEAQ come from the germline V gene. V lost 3 bases, J lost 0 bases, and 8 bases lay in between. The DNA for the CDR3 is TGTGCCAGCAGCTTGGGACGGCACCAAGAGACCCAGTACTTC. Translation gives CASSLGRHQETQYF.

In DNA, the CDR3 is TGTGCCACCAGCAGAGATCTGGGGGATACCGCAACTAATGAAAAACTGTTTTTT. This encodes CATSRDLGDTATNEKLFF. V is TRBV15 and J is TRBJ1-4; D is possibly TRBD1 (5 bases). V gave up 0 bases and J gave up 0 bases, with 14 bases separating them. Germline CDR1 reads LNHNV; CDR2 reads YYDKDF (reference sequence). The CDR3 length is 18 residues.

This chain links TRBV20-1 with TRBJ1-6; D is ambiguous. Looked up from germline, CDR1 is DFQATT and CDR2 is SNEGSKA (reference sequence). V was cut by 5 bases and J by 4 bases, with 9 bases left in between. The CDR3 spans 13 residues. The CDR3 spells CSAYTPYNSPLHF. The CDR3 DNA sequence: TGCAGTGCTTACACTCCGTATAATTCACCCCTCCACTTT.

This rearrangement joins TRBV20-1 to TRBJ2-1, with TRBD2 matching over 12 bases. This CDR3 has 13 amino acids. Germline lookup yields CDR1 DFQATT and CDR2 SNEGSKA (reference sequence). Trimming at V came to 2 bases and at J to 9 bases, leaving 2 bases not matched to a gene. CDR3 sequence (DNA): TGCAGTGCTAGACTAGCGGGAGGGGCTGAGCAGTTCTTC. It specifies CSARLAGGAEQFF.

CDR3 sequence (DNA): TGCAGTGCTACCGGGACTAGCGGGATGAACACCGGGGAGCTGTTTTTT. It encodes CSATGTSGMNTGELFF. V is TRBV20-1 and J is TRBJ2-2; 13 bases match TRBD2. The CDR3 is made up of 16 amino acids. Germline assignment: CDR1 DFQATT and CDR2 SNEGSKA (reference sequence). V lost 4 bases and J lost 1; bases outside the gene matches: 3.

The chain uses TRBV6-7 and TRBJ2-4, with TRBD2 identical over 12 bases. TRBV6-7 is reported as an ORF; its role is uncertain. This CDR3 is 15 amino acids long. Unmatched junction bases numbered 4, after V lost 6 bases and J lost 4 bases. CDR3 sequence: CASSRLAGVKNIQYF. Here the CDR3 DNA reads TGTGCCAGCAGCCGACTAGCGGGAGTTAAAAACATTCAGTACTTC.

This chain links TRBV11-2 with TRBJ1-1; D might be TRBD1 (6 bases). Germline V gene data show CDR1 as SGHAT and CDR2 as FQNNGV. The CDR3 runs to 14 residues. V was shortened by 1 base and J by 4 bases, with 10 bases between the two germline ends. CDR3 region: CASSLGGPGTEAFF. The CDR3, as DNA: TGTGCCAGCAGCTTAGGGGGGCCTGGCACTGAAGCTTTCTTT.

CDR3 region: CASSLESSYNSPLHF. The CDR3 DNA reads TGTGCCAGCAGTTTAGAGAGTTCCTATAATTCACCCCTCCACTTT. The chain is built from TRBV12-3 or TRBV12-4 and TRBJ1-6; D unclear. The CDR3 extends over 15 amino acids. The ends were cut back, 1 base at V and 1 base at J, with 5 bases in the middle.

The chain links TRBV28 to TRBJ2-3; D is perhaps TRBD1 or TRBD2 (5 bases each). The germline gives CDR1 MDHEN, CDR2 SYDVKM. Trimming removed 6 bases at V and 2 bases at J, with 15 bases between. This CDR3 has 15 residues. CDR3 sequence: CASRGNQGPTDTQYF. CDR3 bases: TGTGCCAGCAGGGGTAATCAGGGACCCACAGATACGCAGTATTTT.

The chain has TRBV6-1 and TRBJ2-2; 9 bases are shared with TRBD2. V trimming: 6 bases; J trimming: 5 bases; junction bases outside the gene matches: 7. Germline V gene sequence: CDR1 MNHNS, CDR2 SASEGT. This CDR3 spans 15 amino acids. The CDR3: CASSLAGVNTGELFF. The CDR3 DNA follows: TGTGCCAGCAGCTTAGCGGGAGTTAATACCGGGGAGCTGTTTTTT.

This chain links TRBV20-1 with TRBJ1-4, with D possibly matching TRBD1 (5 bases). CDR1 and CDR2 (germline): DFQATT, SNEGSKA (reference sequence). The V end was cut by 5 bases, the J end by 6 bases, with 10 bases between. The CDR3 covers 12 residues. CDR3 DNA: TGCAGTGCTCTTGGGGGGGATGAAAAACTGTTTTTT. This gives the protein CSALGGDEKLFF.

In its sample, this clonotype was seen a few times. The J gene is TRBJ2-1, the V gene TRBV6-1; 9 positions agree with TRBD2. Trimming took 7 bases from V and 9 from J; bases not matched to a gene: 10. This CDR3 is built from 14 residues. Germline V gene lookup returns CDR1 MNHNS and CDR2 SASEGT. CDR3 loop: CASNSGSTQAEQFF. CDR3 coding DNA: TGTGCCAGCAATAGCGGGAGCACTCAGGCTGAGCAGTTCTTC.

The chain carries TRBV20-1 and TRBJ2-1; D gene ambiguous. The CDR3 covers 12 residues. Germline values: CDR1 DFQATT, CDR2 SNEGSKA (reference sequence). The V gene lost 1 base and the J gene lost 5 bases, with 6 bases spanning the gap. CDR3 residues: CSARVTDNEQFF. As DNA, the CDR3 is TGCAGTGCTAGAGTGACGGACAATGAGCAGTTCTTC.

This chain connects TRBV7-3 to TRBJ1-2, with unresolved D. The CDR3 spans 13 residues. The germline V gene has CDR1 SGHTA and CDR2 FQGTGA. Trimming cost V 1 base and J 4 bases, with 7 bases left between them. This CDR3 reads CASSLSGLYGYTF. The CDR3 nucleotides are TGTGCCAGCAGCTTAAGTGGACTCTATGGCTACACCTTC.

The chain uses TRBV20-1 and TRBJ1-2; 7 nucleotides match TRBD1. V gave up 5 bases and J gave up 3 bases; unmatched junction bases: 9. Germline V gene sequence: CDR1 DFQATT, CDR2 SNEGSKA (reference sequence). This CDR3 is built from 14 residues. Here the CDR3 reads CSASKGAADYGYTF. Written as DNA, the CDR3 is TGCAGTGCTTCCAAGGGGGCAGCGGACTATGGCTACACCTTC.

The chain uses TRBV4-3 and TRBJ2-1, with TRBD2 matching over 10 bases. CDR3 length equals 17 residues. From germline, CDR1 is LGHNA and CDR2 YSLEER. V shed 4 bases, J shed 0 bases, and the junction held 6 bases outside the gene matches. CDR3 bases: TGCGCCAGCAGCCTCGGACTAGCGGTAAGCTCCTACAATGAGCAGTTCTTC. Its protein product is CASSLGLAVSSYNEQFF.

The chain has TRBV12-3 or TRBV12-4 and TRBJ2-5, with 7 bases identical to TRBD2. CDR3 length: 15 residues. The J segment lost 3 bases and the V segment lost 6 bases, leaving 10 bases of the junction unmatched. This CDR3 is CASRRGGAGEETQYF. The CDR3 DNA sequence: TGTGCCAGCAGGCGAGGCGGGGCGGGGGAAGAGACCCAGTACTTC.